The entry below describes one T cell receptor beta chain. Germline CDR1 and CDR2: LGHDT and YNNKEL (reference sequence). This CDR3 region has 15 residues. V was pared by 0 bases and J by 5 bases, with 13 bases between. This sample stems from a study of blood T cell repertoires in COVID-19. Overall study: COVID-19 samples collected from the United States, Italy and Spain covered acute and convalescent phases.

Some clones are missing from TCRdb's copy, which holds only in-frame ones; the method was immunoSEQ multiplex PCR. The sample has a few hundred thousand clones; roughly 88% are singletons. Input material: PBMCs or T cells enriched from blood (not recorded which). The chain is built from TRBV3-1 (or the pseudogene TRBV3-2) and TRBJ1-2, with unresolved D. The receptor comes from a man in his thirties or forties who had recovered from COVID-19. CDR3 region: CASSQDYTAKYGYTF. The CDR3 coding sequence is TGTGCCAGCAGCCAAGATTACACAGCCAAGTATGGCTACACCTTC.